This T cell receptor (beta chain) was recovered during a study of T cells in localized non-small cell lung cancer. General study findings and limits: The greatest T cell clonality was found in uninvolved adjacent lung (higher than in tumor). For the top 100 tumor clones, a median roughly 56 also appeared in adjacent lung.

Regarding this clone: Its antigen is as yet unknown.

Data came from immunoSEQ multiplex PCR; TCRdb stores just in-frame clones and leaves some out. The data show 45,000 to 60,000 clones, around 81% seen once. The specimen comprised peripheral blood, sampled before any cancer treatment. The source is a female donor older than 55 with stage II squamous cell lung carcinoma.

CDR3: CASSLGRAEKLFF. CDR3 DNA sequence: TGTGCCAGCAGCTTAGGCAGGGCTGAAAAACTGTTTTTT. This chain uses TRBV7-8 with TRBJ1-4; D may be TRBD1 (5 bases). The V gene lost 1 base and the J gene lost 7 bases, with 7 bases spanning the gap. The germline V gene has CDR1 SGHVS and CDR2 FQNEAQ. The CDR3 runs to 13 residues.